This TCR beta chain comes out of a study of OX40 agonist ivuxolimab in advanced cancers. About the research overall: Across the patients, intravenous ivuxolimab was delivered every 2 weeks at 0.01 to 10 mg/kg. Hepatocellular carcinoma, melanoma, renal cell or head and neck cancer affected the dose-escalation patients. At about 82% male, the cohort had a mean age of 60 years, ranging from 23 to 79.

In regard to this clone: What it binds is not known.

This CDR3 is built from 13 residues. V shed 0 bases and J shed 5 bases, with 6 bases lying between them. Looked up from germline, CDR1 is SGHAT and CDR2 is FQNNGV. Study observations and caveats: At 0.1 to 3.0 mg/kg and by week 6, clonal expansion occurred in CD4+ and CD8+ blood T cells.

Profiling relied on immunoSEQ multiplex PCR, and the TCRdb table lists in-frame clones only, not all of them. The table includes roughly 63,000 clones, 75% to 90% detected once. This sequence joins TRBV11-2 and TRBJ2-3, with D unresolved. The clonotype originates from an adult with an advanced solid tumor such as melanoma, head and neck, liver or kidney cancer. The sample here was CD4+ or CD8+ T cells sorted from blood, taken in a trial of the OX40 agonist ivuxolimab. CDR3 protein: CASSLDLKDTQYF. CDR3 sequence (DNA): TGTGCCAGCAGCTTAGATCTGAAAGATACGCAGTATTTT.